What follows describes a single T cell receptor (beta chain). Its specific antigen is unknown. No clone much larger than this one lies a single base away; base qualities are absent. The data originate from a study of shared clonotypes between healthy human individuals (TCRdb year 2020). Background on the whole study: The cohort included three men and two women between 18 and 49 years of age. For each donor, CD4 naive and CD4 memory were each given three plates, CD8 naive was given two plates, and CD8 memory was given one plate. The study deeply sequenced blood TCR repertoires of several healthy adults to estimate repertoire size and the extent of clonotype sharing between individuals. Each donor's leukapheresis produced roughly between roughly 0.85 and 9.5 billion PBMCs. To increase sequencing depth and limit assay-specific biases, TCR repertoire library preparation and sequencing were carried out by different laboratories using diverse techniques. Results and caveats for the whole study, not just this receptor: Compared with non-shared clonotypes, clonotypes shared by all four sorted-subset donors had higher generation probabilities. Because the study included a small number of donors, the genetic and exposure-history diversity represented was limited. Naive subsets generally had larger estimated clonotype richness than memory subsets. Across a few donors, roughly 5% of naive CD4, around 3.3% of naive CD8, 2.3% of memory CD4, and 0.4% of memory CD8 clonotypes were shared. Pairwise subsampling led to the expectation that sequencing depth would affect the degree of clonotype sharing among donors. Sampling was limited to blood, and TCR repertoires in tissue likely differ from TCR repertoires in blood. Rarefaction of sorted-subset datasets indicated incomplete sequencing despite the large sequencing depth.

The donors were healthy, HIV-negative adults with no recently reported acute infections or vaccinations. Every donor was a Caucasian adult residing in Nashville, Tennessee, USA. Magnetic negative selection was used to enrich CD4+ T cells, after which naive cells were positively selected on CD45RA and the negative fraction became the memory subset. Blood was collected by leukapheresis, and PBMCs were isolated by Ficoll-Histopaque density gradient centrifugation and then cryopreserved in liquid nitrogen vapor phase. Analytical flow cytometry was used to check the purity and quantity of every magnetically sorted T cell population. Each sorted fraction had its genomic DNA isolated and then quantified by UV absorbance on a Nanodrop 2000c. Using the deep immunoSEQ assay, TCR CDR3 regions were amplified from genomic DNA by multiplex PCR. For each cell subset, the extracted genomic DNA was distributed evenly across all wells of several immunoSEQ 96-well plates, and each plate served as one replicate. For sorted subsets, around 0.2 ug of genomic DNA, equivalent to around 29,000 T cell genomes, went into each replicate PCR. Purified libraries were measured with a Qubit 3.0 fluorometer, size-checked on a Bioanalyzer 2100, and measured again with the KAPA Library Quantification kit. A separate single-read 150-cycle Illumina NextSeq 550 flow cell was used to sequence each immunoSEQ 96-well plate. The study's processing was this. Because only junctional sequences without quality scores were contained in the immunoSEQ output, filtering matching that applied to full-length reads could not be performed. Sequences were annotated with PyIR, a Python wrapper for IgBLAST v1.9, and V/J genes and CDR3 were assigned using IMGT germline references. Any read was removed if the V/J assignment was weak (E-value above 1e-6), the CDR3 was missing, or the read contained stop codons, out-of-frame junctions, or ambiguous translated residues. V3J clonotypes were defined by identical inferred V gene, J gene, and CDR3 amino acid sequence. The percentage overlap between two repertoires was calculated by dividing the number of shared unique clonotypes by the size of the smaller repertoire. Richness of each repertoire was evaluated using RTK rarefaction, the Chao1 estimator, and Recon v2.1 estimates of unobserved clonotypes. Generation probabilities for all TCRbeta clonotypes obtained by the gDNA method from several donors were computed using OLGA. TCRdb carries this immuneACCESS record with in-frame sequences only. Its versions omit some clonotypes, under half of them owing to an unresolved V gene in the studies checked, with the rest unexplained. The V and J calls and the clone size are those of that table, but D and trimming were determined from the DNA. The table for this sample lists roughly 700,000 clones; roughly 70% of them were counted only once. The leading ten clones occupy roughly 1.7% of the sample.

As encoded in the germline V gene, CDR1 is MGHDK while CDR2 is SYGVNS. Trimming removed 6 bases from V and 4 bases from J, leaving 15 bases between the germline ends. The CDR3 sequence holds 14 residues, the cysteine and phenylalanine included. Just CDR3 DNA is preserved here, 42 bases in frame from base 1. The sample was memory CD4+ T cells sorted from blood. The cell subset or site label, as the study defines it: CD45RA-negative fraction. This receptor was identified in a woman aged 25 to 39 in good health. The sequence is built from TRBV25-1 and TRBJ2-5; the D gene is possibly TRBD1, with 6 bases matching. The nucleotides read TGTGCCAGCAGCACCGGGACATATGGAGAGACCCAGTACTTC. It codes for CASSTGTYGETQYF.